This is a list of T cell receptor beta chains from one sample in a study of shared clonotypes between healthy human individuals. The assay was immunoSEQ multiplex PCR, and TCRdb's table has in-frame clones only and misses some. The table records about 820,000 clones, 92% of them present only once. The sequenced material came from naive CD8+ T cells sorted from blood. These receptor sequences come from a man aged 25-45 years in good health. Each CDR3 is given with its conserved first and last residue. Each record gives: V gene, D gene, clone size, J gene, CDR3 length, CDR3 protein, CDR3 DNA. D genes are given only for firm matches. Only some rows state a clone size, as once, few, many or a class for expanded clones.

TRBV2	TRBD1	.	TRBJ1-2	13	CASWDRSMYGYTF	TGTGCCAGCTGGGACAGGTCTATGTATGGCTACACCTTC
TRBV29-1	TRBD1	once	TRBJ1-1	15	CSVAQVGQGTTEAFF	TGCAGCGTTGCTCAGGTGGGACAGGGTACCACTGAAGCTTTCTTT
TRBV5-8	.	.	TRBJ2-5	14	CASSLRGAIETQYF	TGTGCCAGCAGCTTGCGGGGGGCAATAGAGACCCAGTACTTC
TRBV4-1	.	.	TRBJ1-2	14	CASSQAGTIYGYTF	TGCGCCAGCAGCCAAGCAGGGACTATCTATGGCTACACCTTC
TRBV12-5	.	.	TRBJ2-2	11	CARSIRVELFF	TGTGCTAGATCTATCCGCGTGGAGCTGTTTTTT
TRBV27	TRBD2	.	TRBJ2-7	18	CASSLSGLAGWVAYEQYF	TGTGCCAGCAGTTTATCGGGACTAGCGGGGTGGGTTGCCTACGAGCAGTACTTC
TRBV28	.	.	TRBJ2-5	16	CASSSIADEYQETQYF	TGTGCCAGCAGTTCTATAGCGGACGAGTACCAAGAGACCCAGTACTTC
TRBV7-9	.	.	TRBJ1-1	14	CASRNEGETGKLFF	TGTGCCAGCAGGAACGAGGGGGAAACCGGGAAGCTTTTCTTT
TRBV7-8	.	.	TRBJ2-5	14	CASSLAVGAETQYF	TGTGCCAGCAGCTTAGCTGTTGGGGCAGAGACCCAGTACTTC
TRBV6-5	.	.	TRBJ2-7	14	CASSLRDTLFEQYF	TGTGCCAGCAGTCTTCGGGACACCCTGTTCGAGCAGTACTTC
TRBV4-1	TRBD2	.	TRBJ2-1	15	CASSPSGSSYNEQFF	TGCGCCAGCAGCCCTAGCGGGAGCTCCTACAATGAGCAGTTCTTC
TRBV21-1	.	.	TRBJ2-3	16	CASNPPGKSGTDTQYF	TGTGCCAGCAACCCTCCGGGTAAATCGGGCACAGATACGCAGTATTTT
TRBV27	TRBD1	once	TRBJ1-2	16	CASSDLGQGIIHGYTF	TGTGCCAGCAGTGACCTGGGACAGGGAATTATCCATGGCTACACCTTC
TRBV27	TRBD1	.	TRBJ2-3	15	CASSPRDRGTDTQYF	TGTGCCAGCAGTCCCCGGGACAGGGGCACAGATACGCAGTATTTT
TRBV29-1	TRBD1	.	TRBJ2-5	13	CSVDRGLEETQYF	TGCAGCGTAGACAGGGGGCTCGAGGAGACCCAGTACTTC